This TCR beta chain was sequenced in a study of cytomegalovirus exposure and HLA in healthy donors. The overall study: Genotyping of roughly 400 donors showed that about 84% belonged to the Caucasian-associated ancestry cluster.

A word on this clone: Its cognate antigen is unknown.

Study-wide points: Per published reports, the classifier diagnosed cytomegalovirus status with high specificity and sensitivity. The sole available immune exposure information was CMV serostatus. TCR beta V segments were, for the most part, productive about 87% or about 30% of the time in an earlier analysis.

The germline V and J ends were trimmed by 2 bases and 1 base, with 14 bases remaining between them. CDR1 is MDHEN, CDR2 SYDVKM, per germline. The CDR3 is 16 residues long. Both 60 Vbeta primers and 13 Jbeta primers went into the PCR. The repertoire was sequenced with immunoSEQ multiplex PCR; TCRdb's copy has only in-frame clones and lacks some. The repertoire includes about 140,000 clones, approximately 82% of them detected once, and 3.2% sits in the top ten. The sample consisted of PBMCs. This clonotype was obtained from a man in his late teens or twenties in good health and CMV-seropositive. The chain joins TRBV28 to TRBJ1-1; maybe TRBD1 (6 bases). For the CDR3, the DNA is TGTGCCAGCAGTTTAGAAGGGGGTCTAGGGAACACTGAAGCTTTCTTT. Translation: CASSLEGGLGNTEAFF.